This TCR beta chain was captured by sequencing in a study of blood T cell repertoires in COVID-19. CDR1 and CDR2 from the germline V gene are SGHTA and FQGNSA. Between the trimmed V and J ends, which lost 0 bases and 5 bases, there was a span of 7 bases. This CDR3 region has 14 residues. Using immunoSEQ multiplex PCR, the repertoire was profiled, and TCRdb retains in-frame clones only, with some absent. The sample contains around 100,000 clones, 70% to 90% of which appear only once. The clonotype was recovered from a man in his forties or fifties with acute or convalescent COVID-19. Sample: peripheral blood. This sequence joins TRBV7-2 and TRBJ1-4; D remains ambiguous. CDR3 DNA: TGTGCCAGCAGCTTAGCGCGTATAAATGAAAAACTGTTTTTT. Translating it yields CASSLARINEKLFF.